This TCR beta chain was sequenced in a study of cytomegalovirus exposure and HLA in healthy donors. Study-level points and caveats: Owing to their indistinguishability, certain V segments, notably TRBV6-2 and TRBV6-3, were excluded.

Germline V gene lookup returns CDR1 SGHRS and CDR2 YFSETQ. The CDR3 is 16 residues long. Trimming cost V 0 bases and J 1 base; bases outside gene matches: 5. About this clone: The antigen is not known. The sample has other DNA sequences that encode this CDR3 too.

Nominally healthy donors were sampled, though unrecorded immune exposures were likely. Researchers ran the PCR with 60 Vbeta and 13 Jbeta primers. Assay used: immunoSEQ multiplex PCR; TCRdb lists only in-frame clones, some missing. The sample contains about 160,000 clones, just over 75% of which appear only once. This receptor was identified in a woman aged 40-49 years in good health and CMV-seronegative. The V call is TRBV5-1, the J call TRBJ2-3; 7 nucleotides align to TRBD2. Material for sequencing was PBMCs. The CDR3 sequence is CASSLGLAGGTDTQYF. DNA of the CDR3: TGCGCCAGCAGCTTGGGACTAGCCGGGGGCACAGATACGCAGTATTTT.